The 4 T cell receptor beta chains reported below all come from one sample, sequenced in a study of shared clonotypes between healthy human individuals. TCRdb keeps only in-frame clones here, not all; method: immunoSEQ multiplex PCR. Among some 980,000 clones listed, approximately 76% were seen once. What was sequenced was memory CD4+ T cells sorted from blood. This sample's subset: CD45RA-negative fraction. The receptors stem from a man aged 18 to 30 in good health.

The rearrangement joins TRBV2 to TRBJ1-2, with 8 bases fitting TRBD1. The junction had 8 bases not matched to a gene; V was cut back by 4 bases and J by 4 bases. Germline CDR1 reads SNHLY; CDR2 reads FYNNEI. This CDR3 contains 15 residues. The CDR3 is CASSVAATGVYGYTF. DNA for the CDR3: TGTGCCAGCAGTGTTGCCGCGACAGGGGTCTATGGCTACACCTTC.

The chain joins TRBV5-1 to TRBJ1-1; D ambiguous. CDR3 length: 14 residues. Germline V lookup: CDR1 SGHRS, CDR2 YFSETQ. The V end lost 4 bases, the J end lost 5 bases, and 15 bases lay between the germline ends. CDR3 coding DNA: TGCGCCAGCAGCCCCTTACCCCTGAGGACTGAAGCTTTCTTT. Translating it yields CASSPLPLRTEAFF.

This sequence joins TRBV6-1 and TRBJ1-3; no definite D call. The CDR3 sequence is 14 residues long. Trimming cost V 3 bases and J 8 bases, with 14 bases left between them. Germline V CDR1 and CDR2: MNHNS, SASEGT. The CDR3, as DNA: TGTGCCAGCAGTGAGGGCCTGCTCGGGGACACCATATATTTT. Its translation is CASSEGLLGDTIYF.

The gene calls are TRBV10-3 and TRBJ1-2; D perhaps matches TRBD1 (5 bases). V dropped 6 bases and J dropped 8 bases, with 19 bases sitting between them. The germline CDR1 and CDR2 sequences are ENHRY and SYGVKD. The CDR3 is 14 residues long. The CDR3 DNA sequence: TGTGCCATCAGCGGGGACGGCACCTCGGGAGGCTACACCTTC. This gives the protein CAISGDGTSGGYTF.